This T cell receptor beta chain was recovered during a study of cytomegalovirus exposure and HLA in healthy donors. The study, taken as a whole, reports: TCR beta V- and J-gene trimming, according to a later analysis, was linked to a missense DCLRE1C variant. Later on, an analysis showed TCR association rates differing by HLA locus, with DRB1 the most and HLA-C the fewest.

The CDR3 contains 12 residues. The V and J ends lost 4 bases and 4 bases respectively, with 8 bases between them. Germline V gene lookup returns CDR1 SGHDN and CDR2 FVKESK. PCR primers comprised 60 Vbeta and 13 Jbeta primers. TCRdb's table, derived via immunoSEQ multiplex PCR, lists solely in-frame clones and lacks some. Here the sample spans 95,000 to 100,000 clones, approximately 74% being singletons. On this clone: Its antigen is not known.

The chain recombines TRBV14 with TRBJ2-7; D unclear. Sequencing was performed on PBMCs. This TCR derives from a middle-aged woman in good health and CMV-seronegative. CDR3 in DNA: TGTGCCAGCAGCCGTGACATTTACGAGCAGTACTTC. This codes for CASSRDIYEQYF.